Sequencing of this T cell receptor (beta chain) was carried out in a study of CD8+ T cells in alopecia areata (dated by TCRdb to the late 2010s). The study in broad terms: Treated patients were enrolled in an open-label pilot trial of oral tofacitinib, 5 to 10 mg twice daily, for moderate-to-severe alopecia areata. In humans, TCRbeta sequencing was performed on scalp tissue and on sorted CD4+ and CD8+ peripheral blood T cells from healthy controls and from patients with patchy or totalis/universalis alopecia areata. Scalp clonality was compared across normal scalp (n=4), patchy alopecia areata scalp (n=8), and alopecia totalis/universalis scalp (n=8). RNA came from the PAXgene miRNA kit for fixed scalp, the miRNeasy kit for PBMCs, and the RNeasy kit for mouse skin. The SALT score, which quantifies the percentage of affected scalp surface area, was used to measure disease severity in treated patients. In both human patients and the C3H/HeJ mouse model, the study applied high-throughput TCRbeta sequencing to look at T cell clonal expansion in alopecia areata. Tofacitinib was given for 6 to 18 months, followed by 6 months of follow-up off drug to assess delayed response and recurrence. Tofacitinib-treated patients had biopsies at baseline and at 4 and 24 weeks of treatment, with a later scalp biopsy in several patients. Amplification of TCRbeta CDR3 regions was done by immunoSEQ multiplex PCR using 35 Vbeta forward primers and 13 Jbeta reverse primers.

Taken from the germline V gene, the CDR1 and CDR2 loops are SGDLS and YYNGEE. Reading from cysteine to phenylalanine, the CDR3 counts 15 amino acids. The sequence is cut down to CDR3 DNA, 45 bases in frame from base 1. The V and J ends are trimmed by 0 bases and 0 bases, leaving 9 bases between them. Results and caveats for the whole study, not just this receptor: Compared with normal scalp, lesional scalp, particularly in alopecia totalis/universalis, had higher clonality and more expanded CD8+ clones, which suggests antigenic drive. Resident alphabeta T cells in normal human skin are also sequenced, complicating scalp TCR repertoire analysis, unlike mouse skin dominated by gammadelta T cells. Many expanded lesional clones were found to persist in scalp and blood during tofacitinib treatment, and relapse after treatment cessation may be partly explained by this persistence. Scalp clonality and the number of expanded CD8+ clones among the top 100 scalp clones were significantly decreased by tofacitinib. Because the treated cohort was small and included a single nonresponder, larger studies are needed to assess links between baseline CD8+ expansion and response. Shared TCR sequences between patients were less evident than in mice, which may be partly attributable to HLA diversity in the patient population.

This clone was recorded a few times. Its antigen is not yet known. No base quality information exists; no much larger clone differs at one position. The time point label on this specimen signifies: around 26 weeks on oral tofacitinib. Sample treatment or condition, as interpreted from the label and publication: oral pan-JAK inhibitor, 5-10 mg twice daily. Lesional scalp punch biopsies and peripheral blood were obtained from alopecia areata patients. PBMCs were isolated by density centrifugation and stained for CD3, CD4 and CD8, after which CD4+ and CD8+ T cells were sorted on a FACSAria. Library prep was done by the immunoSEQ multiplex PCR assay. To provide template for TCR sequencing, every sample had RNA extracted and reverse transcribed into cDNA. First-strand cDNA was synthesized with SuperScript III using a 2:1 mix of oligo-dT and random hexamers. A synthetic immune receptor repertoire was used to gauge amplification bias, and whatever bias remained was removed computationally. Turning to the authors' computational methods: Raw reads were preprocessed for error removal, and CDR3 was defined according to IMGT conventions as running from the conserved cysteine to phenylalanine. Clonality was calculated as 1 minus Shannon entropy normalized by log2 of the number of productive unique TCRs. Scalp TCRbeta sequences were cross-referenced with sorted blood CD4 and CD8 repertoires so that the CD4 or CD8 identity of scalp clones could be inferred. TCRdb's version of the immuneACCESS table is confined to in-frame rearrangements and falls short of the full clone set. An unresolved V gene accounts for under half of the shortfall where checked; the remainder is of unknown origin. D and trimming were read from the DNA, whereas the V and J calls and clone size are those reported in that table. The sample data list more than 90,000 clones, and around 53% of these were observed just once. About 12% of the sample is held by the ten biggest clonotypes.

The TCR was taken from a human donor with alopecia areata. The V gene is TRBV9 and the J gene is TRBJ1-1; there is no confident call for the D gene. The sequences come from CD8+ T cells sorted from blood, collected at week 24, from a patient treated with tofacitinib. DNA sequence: TGTGCCAGCAGCGTAGGTGCCAGAATGAACACTGAAGCTTTCTTT. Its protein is CASSVGARMNTEAFF.